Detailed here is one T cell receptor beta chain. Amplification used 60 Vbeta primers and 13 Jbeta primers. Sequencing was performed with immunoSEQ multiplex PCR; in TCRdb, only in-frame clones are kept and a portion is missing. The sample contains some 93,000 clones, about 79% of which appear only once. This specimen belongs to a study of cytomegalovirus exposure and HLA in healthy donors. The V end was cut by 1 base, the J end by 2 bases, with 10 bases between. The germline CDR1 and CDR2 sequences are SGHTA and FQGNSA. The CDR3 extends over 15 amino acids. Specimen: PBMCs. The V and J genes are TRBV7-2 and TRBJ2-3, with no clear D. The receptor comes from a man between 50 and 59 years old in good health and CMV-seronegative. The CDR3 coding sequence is TGTGCCAGCAGCTTAGGGCCCACTAACACAGATACGCAGTATTTT. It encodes CASSLGPTNTDTQYF.